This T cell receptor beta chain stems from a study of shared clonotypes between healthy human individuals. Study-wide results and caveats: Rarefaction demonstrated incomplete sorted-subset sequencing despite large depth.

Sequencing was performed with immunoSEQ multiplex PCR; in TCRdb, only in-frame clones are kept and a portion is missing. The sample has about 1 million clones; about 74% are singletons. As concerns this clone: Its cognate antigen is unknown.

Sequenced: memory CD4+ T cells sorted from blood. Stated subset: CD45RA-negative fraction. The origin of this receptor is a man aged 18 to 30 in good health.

CDR3 sequence reads: CASRQGDTQYF. In nucleotides, the CDR3 is TGTGCCAGCAGGCAAGGGGATACGCAGTATTTT. The chain joins TRBV2 to TRBJ2-3; D uncertain. The CDR3 is 11 residues long. Per germline, CDR1 SNHLY and CDR2 FYNNEI. V shed 6 bases and J shed 6 bases, with 7 bases lying between them.